This T cell receptor beta chain derives from a study of blood T cell repertoires in COVID-19. This clone has just one count. At one end, the junction sequence differs from germline, possibly due to a read error. Per the original data handling: Counts of nucleated cells, estimated from reference gene primer amplification, were obtained. Generated by immunoSEQ multiplex PCR, the TCRdb table keeps only in-frame clones and is missing some. The DNA was the basis for D and trimming; V, J and clone size are from that table. The data contain over 150,000 clones, around 94% of them seen just once; the ten biggest clones take up 0.6% to 0.9%. Germline CDR1 LNHDA, CDR2 SQIVND (reference sequence). The CDR3 runs 14 residues.

The chain links TRBV19 to TRBJ2-1; perhaps TRBD1 as D (5 bases). This receptor was taken from a man aged 25 to 45 with COVID-19, enrolled during active disease. The specimen was peripheral blood. The DNA for the CDR3 is TGTGCCAGTCAGCAGGGATGGTCCTACGATGAGCAGTTCTTC. Translation: CASQQGWSYDEQFF.